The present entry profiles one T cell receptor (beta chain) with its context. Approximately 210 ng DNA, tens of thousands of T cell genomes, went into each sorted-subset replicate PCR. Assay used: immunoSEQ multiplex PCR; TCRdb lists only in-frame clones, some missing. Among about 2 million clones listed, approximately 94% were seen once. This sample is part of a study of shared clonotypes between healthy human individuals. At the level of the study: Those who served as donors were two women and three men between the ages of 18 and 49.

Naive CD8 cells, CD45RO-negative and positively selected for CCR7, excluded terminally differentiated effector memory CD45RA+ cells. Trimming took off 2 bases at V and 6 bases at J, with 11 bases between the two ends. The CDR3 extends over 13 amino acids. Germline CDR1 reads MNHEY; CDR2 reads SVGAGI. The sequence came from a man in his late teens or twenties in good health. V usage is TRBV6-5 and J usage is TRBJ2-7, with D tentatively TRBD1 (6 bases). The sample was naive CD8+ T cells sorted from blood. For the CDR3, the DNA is TGTGCCAGCAGTTACCGCTTAGGGGGCGAGCAGTACTTC. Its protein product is CASSYRLGGEQYF.